These 7 T cell receptor beta chains originate from one sample sequenced in a study of Graves' ophthalmopathy and Graves' hyperthyroidism. Amplification from RNA transcripts yielded the TCR beta CDR3 regions. An initial RT-PCR round employing HTBI primers preceded a second-round multiplex PCR. TCRdb reanalysed the multiplex PCR reads using MiXCR and keeps one entry per CDR3 protein. The sample lists fewer than 600,000 distinct CDR3 sequences; under 15% were seen once. The sequenced material came from blood. These receptors came from a woman aged 25 to 39 with Graves' ophthalmopathy.

The table lists this clonotype with many counts. This chain connects TRBV28 to TRBJ2-4; D is undetermined. V shed 6 bases and J shed 3 bases, with 12 bases lying between them. The CDR3 has 14 residues. CDR1 and CDR2 (germline): MDHEN, SYDVKM. CDR3 amino acids: CASRKKWVKNIQYF. CDR3 nucleotides: TGTGCCAGCAGGAAAAAATGGGTCAAAAACATTCAGTACTTC.

This clonotype was observed many times. The rearrangement links TRBV6-2 or TRBV6-3 to TRBJ2-7; D may be TRBD1 (6 bases). The CDR3 has 18 residues. Trimming left V 5 bases short and J 6 bases short, with 29 bases between. Germline CDR1 and CDR2: MNHEY and SVGEGT. The CDR3 region is CASSRPQGPPTSVGEQYF. In DNA, the CDR3 is TGTGCCAGCAGTCGCCCACAGGGTCCACCGACGTCTGTAGGCGAGCAGTACTTC.

The table lists this clonotype with many counts. The rearrangement links TRBV9 to TRBJ1-2; D is ambiguous. The CDR3 loop spans 12 amino acids. The V end lost 3 bases, the J end lost 2 bases, and 5 bases lay between the germline ends. Germline CDR1 and CDR2: SGDLS and YYNGEE. The CDR3 reads CASSATNYGYTF. CDR3 in DNA: TGTGCCAGCAGCGCAACAAACTATGGCTACACCTTC.

This clonotype was seen repeatedly, ten times or more. The chain links TRBV7-9 to TRBJ2-7; D is perhaps TRBD1 (8 bases). The germline V and J ends were trimmed by 1 base and 9 bases, with 19 bases remaining between them. There are 15 residues in the CDR3. The germline V gene encodes CDR1 SEHNR and CDR2 FQNEAQ (reference sequence). The chain's CDR3 is CASSLGGTGLVGQYF. Here the CDR3 DNA reads TGTGCCAGCAGCTTAGGCGGGACAGGACTAGTCGGGCAGTACTTC.

The table lists this clonotype with a few counts. V usage is TRBV6-5 and J usage is TRBJ2-5; D remains unclear. The CDR3 runs 15 residues. Trimming shortened V by 0 bases and J by 7 bases, and 15 bases separated the two germline ends. CDR1 and CDR2 (germline): MNHEY, SVGAGI. CDR3 bases: TGTGCCAGCAGTTACTCGATGTACAACCGTGGGACCCAGTACTTC. Residues: CASSYSMYNRGTQYF.

This clonotype was counted between two and nine times. The chain is built from TRBV7-8 and TRBJ1-1; possible D gene TRBD1, 5 bases. The CDR3 has 12 amino acids. The germline V gene encodes CDR1 SGHVS and CDR2 FQNEAQ. The V gene lost 5 bases and the J gene lost 6 bases, with 10 bases spanning the gap. The CDR3: CASSADSPEAFF. The CDR3 DNA sequence: TGTGCCAGCAGCGCAGACAGCCCTGAAGCTTTCTTT.

This clonotype was picked up many times. The chain recombines TRBV6-5 with TRBJ1-1, with 8 nucleotides matching TRBD1. V trimming: 0 bases; J trimming: 0 bases; junction bases outside the gene matches: 3. The CDR3 consists of 16 residues. CDR1 is MNHEY and CDR2 is SVGAGI in the germline V gene. CDR3 bases: TGTGCCAGCAGTTACTCACAGGGGGGTTTGAACACTGAAGCTTTCTTT. Translating gives CASSYSQGGLNTEAFF.